Here is one TCR beta chain with its context. The data were taken from a study of immune characterization of retroperitoneal liposarcoma. TCRdb itself ran the PCR reads through MiXCR, one entry per CDR3 protein. The sample includes over 9,000 distinct CDR3 sequences, roughly 26% of them seen just once. The receptor's source is a male donor with retroperitoneal liposarcoma. The specimen was tumor tissue.

The CDR3 coding sequence is TGTGCCAGCAGCTCCGGACCGGGACGCGAGCAGTTCTTC. Its protein is CASSSGPGREQFF. The gene calls are TRBV7-2 and TRBJ2-1; D tentatively fits TRBD1 or TRBD2 (5 bases each). Trimming cost V 4 bases and J 10 bases, with 14 bases left between them. There are 13 residues in the CDR3. The germline V gene has CDR1 SGHTA and CDR2 FQGNSA.